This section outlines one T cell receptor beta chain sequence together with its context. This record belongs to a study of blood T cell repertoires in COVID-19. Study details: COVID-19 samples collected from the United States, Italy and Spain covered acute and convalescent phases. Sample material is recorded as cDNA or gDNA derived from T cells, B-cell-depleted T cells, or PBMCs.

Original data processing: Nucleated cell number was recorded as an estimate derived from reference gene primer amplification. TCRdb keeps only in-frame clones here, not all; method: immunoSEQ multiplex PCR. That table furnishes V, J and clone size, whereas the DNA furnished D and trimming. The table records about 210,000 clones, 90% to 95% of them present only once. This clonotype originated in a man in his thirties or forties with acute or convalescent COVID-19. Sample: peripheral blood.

This chain's CDR3 is CASSERGGRYQETQYF. CDR3 nucleotides: TGTGCCAGCAGTGAGCGCGGTGGGAGGTACCAAGAGACCCAGTACTTC. The chain recombines TRBV5-4 with TRBJ2-5, with D maybe TRBD2 (6 bases). Germline V gives CDR1 SGHNT, CDR2 YYREEE (reference sequence). V dropped 5 bases and J dropped 0 bases, with 17 bases sitting between them. The CDR3 has 16 residues.